This TCR beta chain was identified in a study of human T cells and chemical hapten exposure listed by TCRdb under 2021. Concerning the study at large: For sensitization, 2% DPC in acetone was applied to a 2 cm by 2 cm area of upper inner arm skin. Weekly therapeutic DPC doses were additionally applied to the scalp of patients throughout the roughly 25-week study period. The mostly female patient cohort included alopecia areata with under or over 50% scalp involvement, alopecia totalis and alopecia universalis. In alopecia patients, the study followed how the peripheral blood TCR repertoire changed in vivo over primary and secondary sensitization to diphenylcyclopropenone (DPC), a hapten. Approximately 28 alopecia patients provided blood for TCR sequencing at one to four time points (pre-sensitization, 2, 6 and 24 weeks). Patch testing on the upper back used Finn chambers containing 0.01% DPC, with scoring done after 6 days according to International Contact Dermatitis Research Group standards. Libraries were pooled for sequencing, and per-sample TCR yields varied mainly because of small differences in library volumes within the pool. Blood samples were taken from patients before sensitization (week 0) and then at 2, 6 and about 24 weeks after DPC sensitization.

In this sample, this clonotype turned up many times. Its antigen is currently not known. No per-base quality is available; no much larger clone lies one base away. Summary of the overall study and its limitations: No change with DPC sensitization was found in the number of TCRs above 1 in 1000 frequency, and no evidence of global repertoire structure alterations was found. Significantly more large CDR3 similarity clusters were formed by expanded TCRs than by pre-sensitization or healthy control sets, consistent with antigen-driven responses. Because all patients had alopecia, a presumed autoimmune disease, the immune response of the patients might differ from that of healthy individuals. Patch test score was positively correlated with the number of PT1 expanded TCRs, with significance at thresholds 8, 16 and 32 but not at 4. Repeated subsampling changed both the strength of the expansion versus patch-test correlation and the threshold at which the correlation became significant.

The receptor library was made with RACE. TCRdb names NextSeq 500 as the instrument used. During library preparation, unique molecular identifiers were attached to individual cDNA molecules so that TCRs could be counted in a quantitative, reproducible way. From each blood RNA sample, both TCR alpha and TCR beta chains were sequenced. The study's own analysis went as follows. A median of approximately 100,000 TCRs per sample was observed, with a range of 23,224 to 690,600. The Decombinator software suite was used to annotate the V, J and CDR3 of the TCR reads. For PS versus PT1 abundance plots, all samples were subsampled to the same number of TCRs (28,000). Expanded TCRs were defined as absent before sensitization and observed at least eight times at the 2-week time point. TCRdb trimmed public reads at Q25 via fastp, called clones via MiXCR and kept in-frame beta chains. Here each entry gathers all rows of one CDR3 protein and keeps the most common genes and DNA. The V and J calls follow TCRdb's processing rather than the paper's. The sample table records 350,000 or so distinct CDR3 sequences; under 8% of these occur just once. The ten largest clones represent approximately 8.9% of the sample.

What this sample's time point label stands for: patch test 1, 2 weeks after DPC sensitization. The label giving this sample's treatment or condition can be read as: therapeutic diphenylcyclopropenone sensitization with weekly scalp DPC. Blood at each patch-test visit was drawn before the patch test was applied. Patients were eligible if aged 18 to 70, diagnosed with alopecia and judged suitable for DPC therapy, and pregnant patients were excluded. Unfractionated whole blood was collected in Tempus Blood RNA tubes, and total RNA was extracted from that blood. The clonotype originates from a woman aged 18-29 years with alopecia areata. Some clones in this sample may be carry-over from other donors' samples. The sequences come from whole blood, collected in connection with sensitization to the hapten diphenylcyclopropenone (DPC).

The CDR3 amino acid sequence is: CASSASPGQEGKLFF. The DNA sequence is TGTGCCAGCAGTGCCTCTCCGGGACAGGAGGGAAAACTGTTTTTT. The chain is made from TRBV25-1 and TRBJ1-4; TRBD1 lines up with 8 middle nucleotides. From a lookup of the germline V gene, CDR1 and CDR2 are MGHDK and SYGVNS. At the junction V is shortened by 4 bases and J by 10 bases; bases outside the gene matches: 11. The cysteine opens and the phenylalanine closes a CDR3 of 15 amino acids. The DNA shown is the 45-base CDR3, in frame from base 1.